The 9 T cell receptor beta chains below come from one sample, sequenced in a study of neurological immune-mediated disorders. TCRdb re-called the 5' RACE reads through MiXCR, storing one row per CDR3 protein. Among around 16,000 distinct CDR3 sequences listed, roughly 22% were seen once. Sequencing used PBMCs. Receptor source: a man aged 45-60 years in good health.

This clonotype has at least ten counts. The CDR3 spells CAISERAAYGYTF. The CDR3 DNA reads TGTGCCATCAGTGAGAGGGCAGCTTATGGCTACACCTTC. The chain is built from TRBV10-3 and TRBJ1-2; D remains ambiguous. This CDR3 region has 13 residues. Germline V CDR1 and CDR2: ENHRY, SYGVKD. V lost 2 bases and J lost 5, with 9 bases in between.

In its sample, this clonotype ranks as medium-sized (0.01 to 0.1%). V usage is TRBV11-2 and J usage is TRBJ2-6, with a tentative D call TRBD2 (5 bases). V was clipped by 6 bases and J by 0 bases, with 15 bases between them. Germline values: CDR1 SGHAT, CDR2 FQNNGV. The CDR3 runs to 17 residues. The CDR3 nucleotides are TGTGCCAGCAGGTTTTCCCTTGGGAGCTCTGGGGCCAACGTCCTGACTTTC. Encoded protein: CASRFSLGSSGANVLTF.

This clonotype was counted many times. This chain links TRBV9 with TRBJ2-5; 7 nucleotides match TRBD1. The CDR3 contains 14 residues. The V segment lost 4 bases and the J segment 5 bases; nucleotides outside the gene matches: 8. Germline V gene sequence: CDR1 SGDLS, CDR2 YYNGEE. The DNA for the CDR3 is TGTGCCAGCAGCAGAAGGGGGCCGTGGGAGACCCAGTACTTC. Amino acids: CASSRRGPWETQYF.

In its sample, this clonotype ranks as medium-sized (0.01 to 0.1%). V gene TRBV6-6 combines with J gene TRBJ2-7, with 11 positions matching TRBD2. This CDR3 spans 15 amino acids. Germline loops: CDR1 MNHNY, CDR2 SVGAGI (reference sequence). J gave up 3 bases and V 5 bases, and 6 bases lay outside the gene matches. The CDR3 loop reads CASSLSSGRFYEQYF. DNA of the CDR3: TGTGCCAGCAGTCTATCTAGCGGGAGGTTCTACGAGCAGTACTTC.

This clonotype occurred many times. The CDR3 DNA reads TGTGCCAGCAGCTTGTTTCCTAGCGGTGGTGAGCAGTTCTTC. This encodes CASSLFPSGGEQFF. The chain recombines TRBV5-5 with TRBJ2-1, with 7 bases matching TRBD2. The length of the CDR3 is 14 residues. V lost 1 base and J lost 9; bases outside the gene matches: 7. Per the germline V gene, CDR1 is SGHKS and CDR2 is YYEKEE (reference sequence).

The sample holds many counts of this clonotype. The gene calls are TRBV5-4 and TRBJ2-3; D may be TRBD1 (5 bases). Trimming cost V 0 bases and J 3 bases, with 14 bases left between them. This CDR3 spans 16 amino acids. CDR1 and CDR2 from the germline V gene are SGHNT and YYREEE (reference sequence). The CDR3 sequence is CASSLDRSLGTDTQYF. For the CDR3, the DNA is TGTGCCAGCAGCTTGGACAGGAGCCTTGGGACAGATACGCAGTATTTT. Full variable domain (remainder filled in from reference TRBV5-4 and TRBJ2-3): ETGVTQSPTHLIKTRGQQVTLRCSSQSGHNTVSWYQQALGQGPQFIFQYYREEENGRGNFPPRFSGLQFPNYSSELNVNALELDDSALYLCASSLDRSLGTDTQYFGPGTRLTVL.

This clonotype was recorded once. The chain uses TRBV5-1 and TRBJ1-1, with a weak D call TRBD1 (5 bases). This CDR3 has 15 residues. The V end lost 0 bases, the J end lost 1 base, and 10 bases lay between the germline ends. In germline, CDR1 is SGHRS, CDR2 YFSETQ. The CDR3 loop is CASSLVATGNTEAFF. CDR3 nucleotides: TGCGCCAGCAGCTTGGTCGCTACAGGGAACACTGAAGCTTTCTTT.

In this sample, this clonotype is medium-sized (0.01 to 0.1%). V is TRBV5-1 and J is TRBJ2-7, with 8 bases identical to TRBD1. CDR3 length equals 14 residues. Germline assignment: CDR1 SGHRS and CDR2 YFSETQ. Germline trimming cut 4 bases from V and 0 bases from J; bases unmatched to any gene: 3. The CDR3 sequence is CASSPGGNSYEQYF. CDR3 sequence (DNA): TGCGCCAGCAGCCCAGGGGGCAACTCCTACGAGCAGTACTTC.

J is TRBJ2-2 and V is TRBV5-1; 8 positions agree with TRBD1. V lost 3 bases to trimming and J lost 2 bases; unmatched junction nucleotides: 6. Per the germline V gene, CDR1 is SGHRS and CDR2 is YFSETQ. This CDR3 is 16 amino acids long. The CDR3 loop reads CASSSNGQGNTGELFF. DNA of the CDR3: TGCGCCAGCAGCTCCAACGGACAGGGTAACACCGGGGAGCTGTTTTTT.